Below are 8 T cell receptor beta chains sequenced from a single sample in a study of cytotoxic CD8 clonotypes in ibrutinib-treated CLL. Some clones are missing from TCRdb's copy, which holds only in-frame ones; the method was immunoSEQ multiplex PCR. The sample consists of roughly 180,000 clones, about 84% of them appearing once. The sample was PBMCs, taken after 24 months of ibrutinib treatment. These receptors were obtained from a human donor with chronic lymphocytic leukemia.

V and J are TRBV7-2 and TRBJ2-7; perhaps TRBD1 as D (5 bases). CDR3 size: 14 residues. Trimming took off 8 bases at V and 0 bases at J, with 14 bases between the two ends. CDR1 and CDR2 (germline): SGHTA, FQGNSA. The CDR3 protein is CASGRERFSYEQYF. CDR3 nucleotides: TGTGCCAGCGGCAGGGAACGGTTCTCCTACGAGCAGTACTTC. The full variable domain, its missing parts supplied by reference TRBV7-2 and TRBJ2-7, is GAGVSQSPSNKVTEKGKDVELRCDPISGHTALYWYRQSLGQGLEFLIYFQGNSAPDKSGLPSDRFSAERTGGSVSTLTIQRTQQEDSAVYLCASGRERFSYEQYFGPGTRLTVT.

There are a few counts of this clone. V usage is TRBV9 and J usage is TRBJ1-1; D is uncertain. V was pared by 4 bases and J by 1 base, with 11 bases between. Germline lookup yields CDR1 SGDLS and CDR2 YYNGEE. CDR3 length: 14 amino acids. CDR3 DNA: TGTGCCAGCAGCCGCGCCCAAAGGAACACTGAAGCTTTCTTT. Translated, it gives CASSRAQRNTEAFF. The whole variable domain, filled in from reference TRBV9 and TRBJ1-1, reads DSGVTQTPKHLITATGQRVTLRCSPRSGDLSVYWYQQSLDQGLQFLIQYYNGEERAKGNILERFSAQQFPDLHSELNLSSLELGDSALYFCASSRAQRNTEAFFGQGTRLTVV.

This clone was seen just once. The V gene is TRBV13, the J gene TRBJ2-1; TRBD2 matches at 9 bases. CDR1 is PRHDT, CDR2 FYEKMQ, per germline (reference sequence). V was clipped by 6 bases and J by 3 bases; unmatched bases: 9. CDR3 length: 16 amino acids. CDR3 residues: CASSSGLATYYNEQFF. The CDR3 region has the DNA TGTGCCAGCAGTTCCGGACTAGCGACCTACTACAATGAGCAGTTCTTC.

The V call is TRBV7-9, the J call TRBJ2-5, with a possible D match to TRBD1 (6 bases). The V end was cut by 5 bases, the J end by 1 base, with 14 bases between. The germline CDR1 and CDR2 sequences are SEHNR and FQNEAQ (reference sequence). There are 15 residues in the CDR3. The CDR3 DNA reads TGTGCCAGCAGCCCACAGGGCTCCTCCCAAGAGACCCAGTACTTC. It specifies CASSPQGSSQETQYF.

V and J are TRBV7-9 and TRBJ2-7; a weak D match, TRBD2 (5 bases). CDR3 length: 13 amino acids. Germline CDR1 is SEHNR and CDR2 is FQNEAQ (reference sequence). Between the trimmed V and J ends, which lost 4 bases and 9 bases, there was a span of 16 bases. CDR3 DNA: TGTGCCAGCAGCTCTAAAGCGGTTCTCCTGCAGTACTTC. This codes for CASSSKAVLLQYF. Full variable domain (remainder filled in from reference TRBV7-9 and TRBJ2-7): DTGVSQNPRHKITKRGQNVTFRCDPISEHNRLYWYRQTLGQGPEFLTYFQNEAQLEKSRLLSDRFSAERPKGSFSTLEIQRTEQGDSAMYLCASSSKAVLLQYFGPGTRLTVT.

The chain employs TRBV2 and TRBJ1-5, with 8 nucleotides matching TRBD1. V trimming: 6 bases; J trimming: 7 bases; junction bases outside the gene matches: 5. The CDR3 consists of 13 residues. Germline values: CDR1 SNHLY, CDR2 FYNNEI. This CDR3 is CASSRTGSQPQHF. In nucleotides, the CDR3 is TGTGCCAGCAGCCGGACAGGGAGCCAGCCCCAGCATTTT.

This clone was picked up one time. In the same sample, other DNA sequences code for this CDR3. The gene calls are TRBV5-6 and TRBJ1-5; TRBD1 is a possible D gene (5 bases). The V end lost 4 bases, the J end lost 4 bases, and 9 bases lay between the germline ends. CDR1 SGHDT and CDR2 YYEEEE come from the germline V gene. The CDR3 has 13 amino acids. The CDR3 DNA sequence: TGTGCCAGCAGCCCGGGACGAAATCAGCCCCAGCATTTT. As protein: CASSPGRNQPQHF.

The chain couples TRBV9 to TRBJ1-4; TRBD1 matches 9 bases. This CDR3 contains 17 residues. After removal of 3 bases from V and 0 bases from J, the junction contained 6 bases not matched to a gene. Germline V gene data show CDR1 as SGDLS and CDR2 as YYNGEE. This chain's CDR3 is CASSGRTGATTNEKLFF. Written as DNA, the CDR3 is TGTGCCAGCAGCGGAAGGACAGGGGCAACAACTAATGAAAAACTGTTTTTT.